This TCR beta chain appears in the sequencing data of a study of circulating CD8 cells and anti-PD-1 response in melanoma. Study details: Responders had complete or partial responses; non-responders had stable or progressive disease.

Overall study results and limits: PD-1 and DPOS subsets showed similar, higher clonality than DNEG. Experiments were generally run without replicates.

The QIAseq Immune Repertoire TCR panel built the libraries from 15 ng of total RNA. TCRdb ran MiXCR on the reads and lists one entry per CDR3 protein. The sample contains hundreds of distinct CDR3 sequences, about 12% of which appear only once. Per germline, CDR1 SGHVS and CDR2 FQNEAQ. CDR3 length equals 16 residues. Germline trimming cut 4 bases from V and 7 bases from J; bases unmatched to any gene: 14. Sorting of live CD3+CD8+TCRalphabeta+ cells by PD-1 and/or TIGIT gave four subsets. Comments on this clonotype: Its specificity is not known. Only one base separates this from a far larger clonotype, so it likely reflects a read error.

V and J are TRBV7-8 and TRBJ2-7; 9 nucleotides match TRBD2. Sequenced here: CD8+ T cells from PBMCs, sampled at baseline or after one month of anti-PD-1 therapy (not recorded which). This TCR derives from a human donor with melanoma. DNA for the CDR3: TGTGCCAGCAGCTCCGTCGGCGGGAGGGCCTACAATGAGCAGTACTTC. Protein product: CASSSVGGRAYNEQYF.